These T cell receptor beta chains were read from a single sample in a study of blood T cell repertoires in COVID-19. Assay used: immunoSEQ multiplex PCR; TCRdb lists only in-frame clones, some missing. Among fewer than 150,000 clones, about four fifths were seen once, and the ten largest hold 5.5% to 8%. Specimen: peripheral blood. The receptors stem from a human donor in a cohort sampled during active COVID-19. Both conserved end residues are part of each CDR3. Fields, in order: CDR3 DNA, CDR3 protein, clone size, V gene, J gene, D gene. D genes are given only for firm matches. Expanded clones get a size class; other rows say once, few or many, or leave the size out.

CDR3 DNA: TGTGCCAGCAGCTCCGGACTAGCGGGGGGCCAAGAGACCCAGTACTTC
CDR3 protein: CASSSGLAGGQETQYF
clone size: .
V gene: TRBV7-3
J gene: TRBJ2-5
D gene: TRBD2

CDR3 DNA: TGTGCCAGCTCACCGATAAGGGGGGGGGCCACTGAAGCTTTCTTT
CDR3 protein: CASSPIRGGATEAFF
clone size: .
V gene: TRBV18
J gene: TRBJ1-1
D gene: .

CDR3 DNA: TGTGCCAGCAGCTTTTACGGGACTAGCGGGGTAGGGACCCAGTACTTC
CDR3 protein: CASSFYGTSGVGTQYF
clone size: .
V gene: TRBV5-8
J gene: TRBJ2-5
D gene: TRBD2

CDR3 DNA: TGTGCCAGCTCACCAAGCGGGGTAATGAACACTGAAGCTTTCTTT
CDR3 protein: CASSPSGVMNTEAFF
clone size: many
V gene: TRBV18
J gene: TRBJ1-1
D gene: .

CDR3 DNA: TGCAGCGTCTCACAAAAGATGGGGGGGCCCACCTACGAGCAGTACTTC
CDR3 protein: CSVSQKMGGPTYEQYF
clone size: .
V gene: TRBV29-1
J gene: TRBJ2-7
D gene: .

CDR3 DNA: TGTGCCAGCAGCTTAGTGGGGACAGAAAATCAGCCCCAGCATTTT
CDR3 protein: CASSLVGTENQPQHF
clone size: once
V gene: TRBV7-9
J gene: TRBJ1-5
D gene: TRBD1

CDR3 DNA: TGCGCCAGCAGCTTGGACAGGAACGAGCTGTTTTTT
CDR3 protein: CASSLDRNELFF
clone size: .
V gene: TRBV5-1
J gene: TRBJ2-2
D gene: .

CDR3 DNA: TGTGCCAGCAGCTTACGGACAATATTCACCGGGGAGCTGTTTTTT
CDR3 protein: CASSLRTIFTGELFF
clone size: .
V gene: TRBV5-6
J gene: TRBJ2-2
D gene: .

CDR3 DNA: TGTGCCTGGAGTGTAGGGGAACAGCCCCAGCATTTT
CDR3 protein: CAWSVGEQPQHF
clone size: .
V gene: TRBV30
J gene: TRBJ1-5
D gene: .

CDR3 DNA: TGTGCCAGCAGCTTGACACATGGGGGGGTTCAAGAGACCCAGTACTTC
CDR3 protein: CASSLTHGGVQETQYF
clone size: .
V gene: TRBV5-6
J gene: TRBJ2-5
D gene: TRBD2

CDR3 DNA: TGCGCCAGCAGTGCAAGGTCGGGACAGGGATATGGCTACACCTTC
CDR3 protein: CASSARSGQGYGYTF
clone size: once
V gene: TRBV10-1
J gene: TRBJ1-2
D gene: TRBD1

CDR3 DNA: TGTGCCAGCAGCCCCGACACCTACAATGAGCAGTTCTTC
CDR3 protein: CASSPDTYNEQFF
clone size: .
V gene: TRBV7-8
J gene: TRBJ2-1
D gene: .

CDR3 DNA: TGTGCCAGCCTCTACTCAAGTACCGGGGATACTGAAGCTTTCTTT
CDR3 protein: CASLYSSTGDTEAFF
clone size: few
V gene: TRBV6-6
J gene: TRBJ1-1
D gene: .

CDR3 DNA: TGTGCCACCAGCAGGGACGGGATCTCTGGAAACACCATATATTTT
CDR3 protein: CATSRDGISGNTIYF
clone size: .
V gene: TRBV15
J gene: TRBJ1-3
D gene: .

CDR3 DNA: TGCGCCAGCAGCTTGCAGGGGGGAACATGGAATGAGCAGTTCTTC
CDR3 protein: CASSLQGGTWNEQFF
clone size: .
V gene: TRBV5-1
J gene: TRBJ2-1
D gene: .

CDR3 DNA: TGCGCCAGCAGCCAAGTAGGGCAGGGCTATGGCTACACCTTC
CDR3 protein: CASSQVGQGYGYTF
clone size: .
V gene: TRBV4-3
J gene: TRBJ1-2
D gene: .

CDR3 DNA: TGTGCCAGCAGTGTGAGGGCTAGACTTAGCACAGATACGCAGTATTTT
CDR3 protein: CASSVRARLSTDTQYF
clone size: .
V gene: TRBV6-1
J gene: TRBJ2-3
D gene: .

CDR3 DNA: TGTGCCAGCTCACTAGCCGGGACAGATCCTAATGAGCAGTTCTTC
CDR3 protein: CASSLAGTDPNEQFF
clone size: .
V gene: TRBV18
J gene: TRBJ2-1
D gene: TRBD1

CDR3 DNA: TGTGCCAGCAGCTTGGCCGGGAATCAGCCCCAGCATTTT
CDR3 protein: CASSLAGNQPQHF
clone size: .
V gene: TRBV5-6
J gene: TRBJ1-5
D gene: .

CDR3 DNA: TGTGCCAGCAGCCAAGCTGGGGGCGGGAACACTGAAGCTTTCTTT
CDR3 protein: CASSQAGGGNTEAFF
clone size: .
V gene: TRBV3-1/TRBV3-2
J gene: TRBJ1-1
D gene: .

CDR3 DNA: TGTGCTAGTGGTTTGGTAGTCGGGACAGGGATTAATGACTATGGCTACACCTTC
CDR3 protein: CASGLVVGTGINDYGYTF
clone size: .
V gene: TRBV12-5
J gene: TRBJ1-2
D gene: TRBD1

CDR3 DNA: TGTGCCAGCAGTTCATCAGGGACAGCGGATGGCTACACCTTC
CDR3 protein: CASSSSGTADGYTF
clone size: .
V gene: TRBV28
J gene: TRBJ1-2
D gene: TRBD1

CDR3 DNA: TGTGCCAGCGCCTTCGGGGGGAGCTACGAGCAGTACTTC
CDR3 protein: CASAFGGSYEQYF
clone size: .
V gene: TRBV12-3/TRBV12-4
J gene: TRBJ2-7
D gene: TRBD2

CDR3 DNA: TGTGCCAGCAGCCGTGGACAGGGTCAAGAGACCCAGTACTTC
CDR3 protein: CASSRGQGQETQYF
clone size: .
V gene: TRBV11-1
J gene: TRBJ2-5
D gene: TRBD1

CDR3 DNA: TGTGCCAGCAGCTTAGCGACAGGGGCAGGTGAAAAACTGTTTTTT
CDR3 protein: CASSLATGAGEKLFF
clone size: .
V gene: TRBV7-9
J gene: TRBJ1-4
D gene: TRBD1

CDR3 DNA: TGTGCCAGCAGCCAAACGGGGAATGAAGCTTTCTTT
CDR3 protein: CASSQTGNEAFF
clone size: .
V gene: TRBV3-1/TRBV3-2
J gene: TRBJ1-1
D gene: .

CDR3 DNA: TGCGCCAGCAGGGAGGGGACCTCCTACAATGAGCAGTTCTTC
CDR3 protein: CASREGTSYNEQFF
clone size: .
V gene: TRBV5-1
J gene: TRBJ2-1
D gene: .

CDR3 DNA: TGTGCCAGCAACCAAGGCGGGGGGCAAGACACCGGGGAGCTGTTTTTT
CDR3 protein: CASNQGGGQDTGELFF
clone size: .
V gene: TRBV5-4
J gene: TRBJ2-2
D gene: TRBD2

CDR3 DNA: TGTGCCACCACGCCTGGGACAGCAACTAATGAAAAACTGTTTTTT
CDR3 protein: CATTPGTATNEKLFF
clone size: .
V gene: TRBV28
J gene: TRBJ1-4
D gene: TRBD1

CDR3 DNA: TGCGCCAGCAGCCCCGGAGGAGGCAGCGGGGGACGGGATGAGCAGTTCTTC
CDR3 protein: CASSPGGGSGGRDEQFF
clone size: once
V gene: TRBV4-3
J gene: TRBJ2-1
D gene: TRBD2

CDR3 DNA: TGTGCCAGCAGCCAAGCGGGGGGATCAGTAGATACGCAGTATTTT
CDR3 protein: CASSQAGGSVDTQYF
clone size: .
V gene: TRBV7-3
J gene: TRBJ2-3
D gene: TRBD2

CDR3 DNA: TGTGCCAGCTCACCAATGGGAGGGGCTGAAGCTTTCTTT
CDR3 protein: CASSPMGGAEAFF
clone size: many
V gene: TRBV18
J gene: TRBJ1-1
D gene: .

CDR3 DNA: TGTGCCAGCAGTTTACTCTCTGGGGCCAACGTCCTGACTTTC
CDR3 protein: CASSLLSGANVLTF
clone size: .
V gene: TRBV27
J gene: TRBJ2-6
D gene: .

CDR3 DNA: TGCGCCAGCAGGCAACAGGGTCTTGAAGCTTTCTTT
CDR3 protein: CASRQQGLEAFF
clone size: .
V gene: TRBV10-1
J gene: TRBJ1-1
D gene: .

CDR3 DNA: TGTGCCAGTAGGCGGACAGTTTGGGACACTGAAGCTTTCTTT
CDR3 protein: CASRRTVWDTEAFF
clone size: .
V gene: TRBV19
J gene: TRBJ1-1
D gene: .

CDR3 DNA: TGCGCCAGCAGCTTGGGGGGGGACTCGCGGGAGACCCAGTACTTC
CDR3 protein: CASSLGGDSRETQYF
clone size: .
V gene: TRBV5-1
J gene: TRBJ2-5
D gene: .

CDR3 DNA: TGTGCCAGCAGGGCCAGGGCGTACGAGCAGTACTTC
CDR3 protein: CASRARAYEQYF
clone size: .
V gene: TRBV2
J gene: TRBJ2-7
D gene: .

CDR3 DNA: TGCGCCAGCAGCCAAGATAGGAGGACTAGCGGGGGAACCGGGGAGCTGTTTTTT
CDR3 protein: CASSQDRRTSGGTGELFF
clone size: .
V gene: TRBV4-1
J gene: TRBJ2-2
D gene: TRBD2

CDR3 DNA: TGCGCCAGCAGCCAACCTTCGAACAGGAGAATGAACACTGAAGCTTTCTTT
CDR3 protein: CASSQPSNRRMNTEAFF
clone size: .
V gene: TRBV4-1
J gene: TRBJ1-1
D gene: .

CDR3 DNA: TGCGCCAGCAGCCGAGGCGGCGGACAAGAGACCCAGTACTTC
CDR3 protein: CASSRGGGQETQYF
clone size: .
V gene: TRBV5-1
J gene: TRBJ2-5
D gene: .

CDR3 DNA: TGTGCCAGCACGAGAGGGCCCACCGGGGAGCTGTTTTTT
CDR3 protein: CASTRGPTGELFF
clone size: few
V gene: TRBV28
J gene: TRBJ2-2
D gene: .

CDR3 DNA: TGTGCCAGCAGTTCCGGACTAGCGGGGGTAAACAAAGAGACCCAGTACTTC
CDR3 protein: CASSSGLAGVNKETQYF
clone size: .
V gene: TRBV6-2/TRBV6-3
J gene: TRBJ2-5
D gene: TRBD2

CDR3 DNA: TGTGCCAGCAGCGTAGGAACAGGTCCCACAGATACGCAGTATTTT
CDR3 protein: CASSVGTGPTDTQYF
clone size: .
V gene: TRBV9
J gene: TRBJ2-3
D gene: .

CDR3 DNA: TGTGCCAGCAGCGGACAGGGACTCACTGAAGCTTTCTTT
CDR3 protein: CASSGQGLTEAFF
clone size: few
V gene: TRBV7-9
J gene: TRBJ1-1
D gene: TRBD1

CDR3 DNA: TGCGCCAGCAGCTTAGCGGGGGCGATGGAGACCCAGTACTTC
CDR3 protein: CASSLAGAMETQYF
clone size: .
V gene: TRBV5-1
J gene: TRBJ2-5
D gene: TRBD2

CDR3 DNA: TGCGCCAGCAGGGACAGTATTAATGAAAAACTGTTTTTT
CDR3 protein: CASRDSINEKLFF
clone size: .
V gene: TRBV5-1
J gene: TRBJ1-4
D gene: .

CDR3 DNA: TGTGCCAGCAGCAGATGGGACAGAGAGACCCAGTACTTC
CDR3 protein: CASSRWDRETQYF
clone size: .
V gene: TRBV7-2
J gene: TRBJ2-5
D gene: TRBD1

CDR3 DNA: TGTGCCAGCAGGAGGACAGGCTCCTATAATTCACCCCTCCACTTT
CDR3 protein: CASRRTGSYNSPLHF
clone size: .
V gene: TRBV27
J gene: TRBJ1-6
D gene: TRBD1

CDR3 DNA: TGTGCCAGCAGGCTCGTCGGGGGGGATAATTCACCCCTCCACTTT
CDR3 protein: CASRLVGGDNSPLHF
clone size: few
V gene: TRBV6-5
J gene: TRBJ1-6
D gene: .

CDR3 DNA: TGTGCCAGCAGTGAATCGCGTTTTCAGTACTTC
CDR3 protein: CASSESRFQYF
clone size: .
V gene: TRBV2
J gene: TRBJ2-7
D gene: .

CDR3 DNA: TGTGCCAGCAGCTTCGGACTGCCCCGGCTGGGTACGCAGTATTTT
CDR3 protein: CASSFGLPRLGTQYF
clone size: .
V gene: TRBV7-2
J gene: TRBJ2-3
D gene: .

CDR3 DNA: TGTGCCAGCAGCGGAGCAACTAATGAAAAACTGTTTTTT
CDR3 protein: CASSGATNEKLFF
clone size: .
V gene: TRBV6-2/TRBV6-3
J gene: TRBJ1-4
D gene: .

CDR3 DNA: TGTGCCAGCTCACCTCCCGGGGTTAGGACTGAAGCTTTCTTT
CDR3 protein: CASSPPGVRTEAFF
clone size: few
V gene: TRBV18
J gene: TRBJ1-1
D gene: .

CDR3 DNA: TGTGCCAGCAGTTCGGGGTCCTACTACGAGCAGTACTTC
CDR3 protein: CASSSGSYYEQYF
clone size: .
V gene: TRBV25-1
J gene: TRBJ2-7
D gene: .

CDR3 DNA: TGTGCCAGCAGTTTTTTAGGACTTAGGAATCAGCCCCAGCATTTT
CDR3 protein: CASSFLGLRNQPQHF
clone size: .
V gene: TRBV28
J gene: TRBJ1-5
D gene: .

CDR3 DNA: TGTGCCAGCAGTTTCGGGGGCCAAGAGACCCAGTACTTC
CDR3 protein: CASSFGGQETQYF
clone size: few
V gene: TRBV6-5
J gene: TRBJ2-5
D gene: .

CDR3 DNA: TGCAGCGTTCCTCTCTTAGCGGGGGGGACCTGGAACACCGGGGAGCTGTTTTTT
CDR3 protein: CSVPLLAGGTWNTGELFF
clone size: .
V gene: TRBV29-1
J gene: TRBJ2-2
D gene: TRBD2

CDR3 DNA: TGTGCCAGCAGTGAGGGACAGGGGGTAGAGACCCAGTACTTC
CDR3 protein: CASSEGQGVETQYF
clone size: .
V gene: TRBV6-1
J gene: TRBJ2-5
D gene: TRBD1

CDR3 DNA: TGTGCCAGTAGTATATTAGGGGGGGCAGGGGAGACCCAGTACTTC
CDR3 protein: CASSILGGAGETQYF
clone size: .
V gene: TRBV19
J gene: TRBJ2-5
D gene: .